The T cell receptor (beta chain) under discussion was sequenced for a study of T cell repertoires in cytomegalovirus infection. The overall study: A matching HLA type, together with CMV infection, was signaled by public TCR beta signatures. Findings of the study overall: Within the response measured ex vivo, HLA-C-restricted CMV-specific TCR beta clonotypes were dominant. The study identified carriers of CMV plus the relevant HLA from cumulative public TCR beta family frequency.

TCRdb called the reads again in MiXCR, with one record for every CDR3 protein. The sample consists of approximately 170,000 distinct CDR3 sequences, roughly 14% of them appearing once. Of note for this clonotype: Its antigen is unknown.

The source material was PBMCs. The sequence was obtained from a human donor in good health (CMV status not recorded). Some clones in this sample may be carry-over from other donors' samples.

In nucleotides, the CDR3 is TGTGCCCCGAATCCCCCGAGTAAGGGGAAACAGGGGCGGATTGAAGCTTTCTTT. Protein sequence: CAPNPPSKGKQGRIEAFF. The chain has TRBV10-3 and TRBJ1-1; 7 bases match TRBD1. Trimming cost V 11 bases and J 7 bases; bases outside gene matches: 28. CDR3 length: 18 residues. CDR1 and CDR2 (germline): ENHRY, SYGVKD.